This TCR beta chain was recovered during a study of blood T cell repertoires in COVID-19. Followed longitudinally, the Seattle patients had been enrolled during active infection. Assay used: immunoSEQ multiplex PCR; TCRdb lists only in-frame clones, some missing. The profile shows 250,000 to 300,000 clones, 75% to 90% of them singletons. Sequencing input: peripheral blood. This TCR came from a woman in her 70s with COVID-19, enrolled during active disease.

CDR3 nucleotide sequence: TGCAGCGTTGAACCCGGGGACAGGGTTAATGAGCAGTTCTTC. This sequence encodes CSVEPGDRVNEQFF. J is TRBJ2-1 and V is TRBV29-1; TRBD1 agrees at 9 bases. Per germline, CDR1 SQVTM and CDR2 ANQGSEA. J was trimmed by 7 bases and V by 2 bases; bases with no gene match: 6. The CDR3 is 14 residues long.